Here is one T cell receptor beta chain with its context. These data originate in a study of siplizumab effects on memory and regulatory T cells. The CDR3 runs 17 residues. Germline loops: CDR1 SGHVS, CDR2 FQNEAQ. The V end lost 0 bases, the J end lost 4 bases, and 18 bases lay between the germline ends. The assay was immunoSEQ multiplex PCR, and TCRdb's table has in-frame clones only and misses some. The table has tens of thousands of clones, over 85% seen once. The source material was CD8+ T cells sorted from blood. This receptor was obtained from a human donor in good health. This chain connects TRBV7-8 to TRBJ1-1, with a weak D call TRBD1 (6 bases). The CDR3 spells CASSLARYGGRVTEAFF. CDR3 DNA: TGTGCCAGCAGCTTAGCTCGGTATGGGGGGCGCGTCACTGAAGCTTTCTTT.